The TCR beta chain under discussion was sequenced for a study of blood T cell repertoires in COVID-19. The wider study: The samples span acute and convalescent COVID-19 from the United States, Italy and Spain.

The Seattle site enrolled patients during active infection and followed them longitudinally. This clone was picked up many times. Trimming removed 1 base from V and 8 bases from J, with 10 bases in between. The germline gives CDR1 SGDLS, CDR2 YYNGEE. There are 13 residues in the CDR3. Original analysis: Scientists estimated how many nucleated cells there were by amplifying reference gene primers. Assay: immunoSEQ multiplex PCR; the TCRdb copy retains only in-frame clones and omits some. Clone size and the V and J calls come from that table; the DNA yielded D and trimming. The table shows about 220,000 clones, with over 75% occurring only once.

Sequenced sample: peripheral blood. The clonotype comes from a woman in her seventies with COVID-19, enrolled during active disease. The chain combines TRBV9 with TRBJ1-3, with D tentatively TRBD1 (5 bases). The CDR3 DNA reads TGTGCCAGCAGCGTAAGGGGCCTAGACACCATATATTTT. Its translation is CASSVRGLDTIYF.